The clone carrying this T cell receptor (beta chain) was observed a single time. The authors' processing: Researchers report that nucleated cell counts were estimated from reference gene primer amplification. Profiling relied on immunoSEQ multiplex PCR, and the TCRdb table lists in-frame clones only, not all of them. V, J and clone size are taken as reported in that table, and D and trimming were inferred from the DNA itself. There are about 220,000 clones in the sample; roughly 83% occur only once, and approximately 1.3% lies in the top ten. The data were obtained in a study of blood T cell repertoires in COVID-19. Study-wide background: The United States, Italy and Spain supplied acute and convalescent COVID-19 samples. T cells, B-cell-depleted T cells, or PBMCs provided the cDNA or gDNA that served as material.

V shed 0 bases and J shed 8 bases, with 4 bases lying between them. Germline V gene data show CDR1 as PRHDT and CDR2 as FYEKMQ (reference sequence). The CDR3 totals 11 residues. The rearrangement joins TRBV13 to TRBJ1-2; D is undetermined. Sequences were obtained from PBMCs or T cells enriched from blood (not recorded which). The receptor's source is a woman aged 40 to 49 with acute COVID-19. CDR3 residues: CASSLGQGYTF. The CDR3 DNA reads as TGTGCCAGCAGCTTAGGACAGGGCTACACCTTC.